The sequence of this TCR beta chain was determined in a study of shared clonotypes between healthy human individuals. Broader study findings: Only a few donors were included, so the genetic and exposure-history diversity represented was limited.

On this clone: Its antigen is unknown.

CDR3 length: 13 amino acids. V shed 3 bases and J shed 0 bases, with 3 bases lying between them. CDR1 is MDHEN, CDR2 SYDVKM, per germline. Assay: immunoSEQ multiplex PCR; the TCRdb copy retains only in-frame clones and omits some. The sample lists about 2.3 million clones, approximately 93% occurring once. This sequence joins TRBV28 and TRBJ1-5, with D hard to call. The sequence was obtained from a young man in good health. Some clones in this sample may be carry-over from other donors' samples. The sequenced material came from naive CD4+ T cells from PBMCs. The subset was: CD45RA+ positively selected. CDR3 sequence: CASSFVSNQPQHF. CDR3 nucleotides: TGTGCCAGCAGTTTCGTTAGCAATCAGCCCCAGCATTTT.